This TCR beta chain was sequenced during a study of post-analysis software for immune sequencing data. Background on the study: The patients showed relapsing-remitting, secondary progressive and progressive-relapsing multiple sclerosis courses. Points from the study as a whole: Patients with multiple sclerosis recorded significantly lower normalized Chao1 diversity than controls, the study found. Strong co-clustering by F measure was evident for samples that had been prepared in the same batch. TRBV segments more frequent in patients than in controls numbered five and included TRBV5-6, TRBV5-1 and TRBV20-1.

This clonotype was picked up many times. What it binds is not known. The CDR3 is 12 residues long. Germline V lookup: CDR1 DFQATT, CDR2 SNEGSKA (reference sequence). V was pared by 6 bases and J by 2 bases, with 8 bases between. Built from TCR beta cDNA, the libraries had unique molecular identifiers in them. cDNA molecules numbering 400,000 to 550,000 came from roughly 1.1 to 9.2 million T cells. TCRdb processed the PCR reads anew with MiXCR; each CDR3 protein has one entry. Of fewer than 550,000 distinct CDR3 sequences listed, roughly 34% are singletons. This receptor was identified in a girl under 18 with multiple sclerosis. The sequenced material came from blood. The chain recombines TRBV20-1 with TRBJ2-1, with D tentatively TRBD2 (6 bases). CDR3 DNA sequence: TGCAGTGCAAGGACTACCTACAATGAGCAGTTCTTC. Its translation: CSARTTYNEQFF.